This TCR beta chain was observed in a study of blood T cell repertoires in COVID-19. Study-wide context: Samples came from the United States, Italy and Spain, spanning acute and convalescent COVID-19. PBMCs, B-cell-depleted T cells, or T cells provided the cDNA or gDNA that made up the material.

In the authors' methods: Estimated nucleated cell counts came from reference gene primer amplification. The method was immunoSEQ multiplex PCR; TCRdb's version includes in-frame clones alone and lacks a portion of them. V and J calls and clone size are given by that table; D and trimming were obtained from the DNA. The sample lists approximately 150,000 clones; 70% to 80% were seen once. Germline values: CDR1 LNHDA, CDR2 SQIVND (reference sequence). The CDR3 contains 18 residues. V shed 5 bases, J shed 0 bases, and the junction held 11 bases outside the gene matches. Seattle cases were enrolled at active infection and followed longitudinally.

The clonotype originates from a woman aged 60-75 years with COVID-19, enrolled during active disease. The sequencing input was peripheral blood. This chain connects TRBV19 to TRBJ2-3; 10 bases agree with TRBD2. CDR3 sequence: CASSPSGRGKASTDTQYF. The DNA for the CDR3 is TGTGCCAGTAGTCCTAGCGGGAGAGGGAAGGCGAGCACAGATACGCAGTATTTT.